The subject of this entry is one TCR beta chain. The antigen is not known. Time point: sample taken at primary tumor resection. Whole RNA came from tumor, nontumor lung or frozen PBMC and was sequenced without being sorted. Around 70 TRACERx patients with early, untreated non-small cell lung cancer donated samples. V was clipped by 2 bases and J by 4 bases, with 11 bases between them. The CDR3 extends over 14 amino acids. Germline lookup yields CDR1 SGHVT and CDR2 SQSDAQ. This sample is part of a study of spatial heterogeneity in lung cancer. Study-wide findings and caveats: Whereas they appeared in blood less at follow-up, ubiquitous expanded tumor TCRs appeared there more at resection.

Each CDR3 protein gets one entry after TCRdb re-called the 5' RACE reads with MiXCR. The sample consists of several thousand distinct CDR3 sequences, over 15% of them appearing once. The chain uses TRBV7-4 and TRBJ1-2, with D maybe TRBD1 (5 bases). This clonotype was sampled from a female donor with early-stage non-small cell lung cancer. Source: PBMCs, taken at surgery. The CDR3 spells CASSLRGGPYGYTF. The CDR3 region has the DNA TGTGCCAGCAGCTTACGGGGGGGACCCTATGGCTACACCTTC.